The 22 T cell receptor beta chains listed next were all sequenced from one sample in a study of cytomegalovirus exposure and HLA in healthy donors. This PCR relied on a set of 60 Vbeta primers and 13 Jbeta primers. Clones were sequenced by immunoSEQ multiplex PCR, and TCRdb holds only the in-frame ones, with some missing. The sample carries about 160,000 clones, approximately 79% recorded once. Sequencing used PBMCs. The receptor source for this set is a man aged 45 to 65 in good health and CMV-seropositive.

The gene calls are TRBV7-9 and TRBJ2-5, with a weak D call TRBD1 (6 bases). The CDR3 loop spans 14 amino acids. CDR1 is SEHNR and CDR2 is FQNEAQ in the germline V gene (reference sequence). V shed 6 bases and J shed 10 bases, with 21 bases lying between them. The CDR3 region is CASSSGQLTWDQYF. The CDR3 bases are TGTGCCAGCAGTTCTGGACAGCTCACTTGGGACCAGTACTTC.

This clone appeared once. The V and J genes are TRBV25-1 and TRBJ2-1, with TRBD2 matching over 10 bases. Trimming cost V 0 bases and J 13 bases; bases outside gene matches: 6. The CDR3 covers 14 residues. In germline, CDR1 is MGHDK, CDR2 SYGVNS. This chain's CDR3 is CASSEYVWTSGQFF. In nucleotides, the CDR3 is TGTGCCAGCAGTGAATATGTATGGACTAGCGGACAGTTCTTC. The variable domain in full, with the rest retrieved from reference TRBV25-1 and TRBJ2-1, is EADIYQTPRYLVIGTGKKITLECSQTMGHDKMYWYQQDPGMELHLIHYSYGVNSTEKGDLSSESTVSRIRTEHFPLTLESARPSHTSQYLCASSEYVWTSGQFFGPGTRLTVL.

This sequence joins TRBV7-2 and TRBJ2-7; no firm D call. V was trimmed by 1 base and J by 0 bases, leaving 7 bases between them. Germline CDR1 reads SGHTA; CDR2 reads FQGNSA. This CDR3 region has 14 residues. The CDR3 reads CASSLGAASYEQYF. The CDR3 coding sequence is TGTGCCAGCAGCTTAGGGGCTGCCTCCTACGAGCAGTACTTC.

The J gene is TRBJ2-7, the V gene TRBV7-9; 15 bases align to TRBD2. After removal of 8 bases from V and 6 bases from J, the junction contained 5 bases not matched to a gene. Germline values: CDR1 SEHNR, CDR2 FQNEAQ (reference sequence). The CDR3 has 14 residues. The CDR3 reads CASGLAGGPGEQYF. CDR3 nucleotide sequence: TGTGCCAGCGGACTAGCGGGAGGGCCGGGCGAGCAGTACTTC.

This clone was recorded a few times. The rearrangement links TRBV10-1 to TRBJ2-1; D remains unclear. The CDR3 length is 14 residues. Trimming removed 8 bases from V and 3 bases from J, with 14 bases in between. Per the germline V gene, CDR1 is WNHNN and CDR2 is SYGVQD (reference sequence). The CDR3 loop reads CASPLETLYNEQFF. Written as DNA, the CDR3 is TGCGCCAGCCCGCTAGAGACTCTCTACAATGAGCAGTTCTTC.

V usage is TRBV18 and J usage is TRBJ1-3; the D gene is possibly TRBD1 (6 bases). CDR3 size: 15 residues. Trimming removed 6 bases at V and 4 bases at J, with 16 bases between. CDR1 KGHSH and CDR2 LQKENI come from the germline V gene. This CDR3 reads CASSSQGTRGNTIYF. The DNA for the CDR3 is TGTGCCAGCTCCTCGCAGGGGACACGGGGAAACACCATATATTTT.

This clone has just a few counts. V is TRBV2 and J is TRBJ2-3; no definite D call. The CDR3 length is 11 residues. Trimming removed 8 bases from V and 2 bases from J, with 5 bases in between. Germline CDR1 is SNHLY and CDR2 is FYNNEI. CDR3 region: CASPNTDTQYF. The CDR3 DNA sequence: TGTGCCAGCCCTAACACAGATACGCAGTATTTT. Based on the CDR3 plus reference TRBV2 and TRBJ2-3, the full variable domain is EPEVTQTPSHQVTQMGQEVILRCVPISNHLYFYWYRQILGQKVEFLVSFYNNEISEKSEIFDDQFSVERPDGSNFTLKIRSTKLEDSAMYFCASPNTDTQYFGPGTRLTVL.

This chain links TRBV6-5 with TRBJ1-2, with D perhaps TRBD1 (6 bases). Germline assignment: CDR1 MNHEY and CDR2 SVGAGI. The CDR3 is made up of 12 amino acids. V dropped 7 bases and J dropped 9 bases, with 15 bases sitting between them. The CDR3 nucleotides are TGTGCCAGCACTCGGGAGGGGGGGCGCTACACCTTC. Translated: CASTREGGRYTF.

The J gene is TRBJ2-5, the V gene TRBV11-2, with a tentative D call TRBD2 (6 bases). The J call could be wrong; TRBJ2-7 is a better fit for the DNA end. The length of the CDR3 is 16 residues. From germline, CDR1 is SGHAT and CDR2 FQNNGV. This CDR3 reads CASSRLRGTLSYEQYF. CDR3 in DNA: TGTGCCAGCAGCCGCCTTCGGGGGACGCTCTCCTACGAGCAGTACTTC.

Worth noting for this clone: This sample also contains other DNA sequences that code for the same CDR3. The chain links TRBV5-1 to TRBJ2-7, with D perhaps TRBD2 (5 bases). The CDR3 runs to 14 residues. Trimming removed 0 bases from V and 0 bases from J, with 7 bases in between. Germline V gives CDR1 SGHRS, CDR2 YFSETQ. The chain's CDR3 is CASSLAGTSYEQYF. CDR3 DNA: TGCGCCAGCAGCTTGGCGGGAACCTCCTACGAGCAGTACTTC. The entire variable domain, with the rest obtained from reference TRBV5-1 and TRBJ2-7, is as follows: KAGVTQTPRYLIKTRGQQVTLSCSPISGHRSVSWYQQTPGQGLQFLFEYFSETQRNKGNFPGRFSGRQFSNSRSEMNVSTLELGDSALYLCASSLAGTSYEQYFGPGTRLTVT.

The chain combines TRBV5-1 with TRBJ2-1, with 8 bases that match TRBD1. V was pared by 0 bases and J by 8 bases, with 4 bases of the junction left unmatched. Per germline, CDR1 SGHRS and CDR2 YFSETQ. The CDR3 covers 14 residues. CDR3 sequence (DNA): TGCGCCAGCAGCTTGGTTCAGGGGGCCTATGAGCAGTTCTTC. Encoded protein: CASSLVQGAYEQFF.

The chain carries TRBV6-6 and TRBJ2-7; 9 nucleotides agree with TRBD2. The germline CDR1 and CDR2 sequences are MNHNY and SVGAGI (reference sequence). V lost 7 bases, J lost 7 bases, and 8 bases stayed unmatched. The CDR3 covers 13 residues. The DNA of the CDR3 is TGTGCCAGCAAGCGGGAGGTAGTTGCGGAGCAGTACTTC. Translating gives CASKREVVAEQYF.

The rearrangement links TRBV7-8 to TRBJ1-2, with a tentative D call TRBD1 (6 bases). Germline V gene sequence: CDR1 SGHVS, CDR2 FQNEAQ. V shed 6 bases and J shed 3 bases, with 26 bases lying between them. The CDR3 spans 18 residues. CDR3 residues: CASRTTTGLGQFDYGYTF. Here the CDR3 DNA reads TGTGCCAGCAGAACGACGACAGGACTGGGTCAGTTTGACTATGGCTACACCTTC.

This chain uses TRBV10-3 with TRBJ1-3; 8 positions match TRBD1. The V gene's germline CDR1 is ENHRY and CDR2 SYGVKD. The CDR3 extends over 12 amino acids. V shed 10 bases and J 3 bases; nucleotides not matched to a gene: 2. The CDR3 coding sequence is TGTGCCACCGGACAGGGTGGAAACACCATATATTTT. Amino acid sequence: CATGQGGNTIYF.

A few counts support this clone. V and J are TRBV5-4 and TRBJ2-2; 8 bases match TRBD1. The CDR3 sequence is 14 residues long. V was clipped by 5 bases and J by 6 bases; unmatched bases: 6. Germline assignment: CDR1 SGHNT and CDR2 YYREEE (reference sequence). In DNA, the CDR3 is TGTGCCAGCAGGGCGGGACAGGCGGCCGGGGAGCTGTTTTTT. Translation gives CASRAGQAAGELFF.

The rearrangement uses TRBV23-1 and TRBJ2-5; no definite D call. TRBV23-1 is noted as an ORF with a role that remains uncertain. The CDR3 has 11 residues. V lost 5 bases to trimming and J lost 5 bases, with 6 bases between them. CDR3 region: CASSISETQYF. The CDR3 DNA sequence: TGCGCCAGCAGTATTAGCGAGACCCAGTACTTC.

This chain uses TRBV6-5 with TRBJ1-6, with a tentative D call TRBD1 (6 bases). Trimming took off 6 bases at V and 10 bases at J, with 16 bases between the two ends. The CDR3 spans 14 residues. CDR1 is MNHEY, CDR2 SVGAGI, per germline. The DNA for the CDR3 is TGTGCCAGCAGGCCTACAGGGAAGGGGTCACCCCTCCACTTT. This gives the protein CASRPTGKGSPLHF.

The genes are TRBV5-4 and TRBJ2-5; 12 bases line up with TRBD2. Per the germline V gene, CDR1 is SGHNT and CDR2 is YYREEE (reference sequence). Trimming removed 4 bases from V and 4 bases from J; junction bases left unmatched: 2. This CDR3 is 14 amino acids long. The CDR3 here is CASSRGLAGETQYF. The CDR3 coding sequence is TGTGCCAGCAGCCGGGGACTAGCGGGAGAGACCCAGTACTTC.

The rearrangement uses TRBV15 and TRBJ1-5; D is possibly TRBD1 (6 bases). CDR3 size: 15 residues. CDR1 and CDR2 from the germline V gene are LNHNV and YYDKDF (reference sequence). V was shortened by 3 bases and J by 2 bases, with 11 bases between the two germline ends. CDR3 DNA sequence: TGTGCCACCAGCAGTCACAGGGCGGGCAATCAGCCCCAGCATTTT. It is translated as CATSSHRAGNQPQHF.

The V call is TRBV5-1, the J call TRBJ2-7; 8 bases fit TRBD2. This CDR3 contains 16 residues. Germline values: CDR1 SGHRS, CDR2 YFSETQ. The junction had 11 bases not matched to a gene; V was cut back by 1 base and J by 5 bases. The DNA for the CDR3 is TGCGCCAGCAGCTTGTCAGGGGCTAGCGGGTTCGACGAGCAGTACTTC. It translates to CASSLSGASGFDEQYF.

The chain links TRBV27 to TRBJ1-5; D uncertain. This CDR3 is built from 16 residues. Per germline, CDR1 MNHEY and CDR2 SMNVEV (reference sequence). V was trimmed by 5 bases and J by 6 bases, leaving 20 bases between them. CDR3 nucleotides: TGTGCCAGCAGTCCCACCCCCAACCTGATTAGTCAGCCCCAGCATTTT. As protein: CASSPTPNLISQPQHF.

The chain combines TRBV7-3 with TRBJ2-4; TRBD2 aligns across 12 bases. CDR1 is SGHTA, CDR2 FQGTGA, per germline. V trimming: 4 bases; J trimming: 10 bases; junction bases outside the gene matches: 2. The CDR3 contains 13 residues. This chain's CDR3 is CASSSGLAGIQYF. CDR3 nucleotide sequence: TGTGCCAGCAGCTCCGGACTAGCGGGGATTCAGTACTTC.